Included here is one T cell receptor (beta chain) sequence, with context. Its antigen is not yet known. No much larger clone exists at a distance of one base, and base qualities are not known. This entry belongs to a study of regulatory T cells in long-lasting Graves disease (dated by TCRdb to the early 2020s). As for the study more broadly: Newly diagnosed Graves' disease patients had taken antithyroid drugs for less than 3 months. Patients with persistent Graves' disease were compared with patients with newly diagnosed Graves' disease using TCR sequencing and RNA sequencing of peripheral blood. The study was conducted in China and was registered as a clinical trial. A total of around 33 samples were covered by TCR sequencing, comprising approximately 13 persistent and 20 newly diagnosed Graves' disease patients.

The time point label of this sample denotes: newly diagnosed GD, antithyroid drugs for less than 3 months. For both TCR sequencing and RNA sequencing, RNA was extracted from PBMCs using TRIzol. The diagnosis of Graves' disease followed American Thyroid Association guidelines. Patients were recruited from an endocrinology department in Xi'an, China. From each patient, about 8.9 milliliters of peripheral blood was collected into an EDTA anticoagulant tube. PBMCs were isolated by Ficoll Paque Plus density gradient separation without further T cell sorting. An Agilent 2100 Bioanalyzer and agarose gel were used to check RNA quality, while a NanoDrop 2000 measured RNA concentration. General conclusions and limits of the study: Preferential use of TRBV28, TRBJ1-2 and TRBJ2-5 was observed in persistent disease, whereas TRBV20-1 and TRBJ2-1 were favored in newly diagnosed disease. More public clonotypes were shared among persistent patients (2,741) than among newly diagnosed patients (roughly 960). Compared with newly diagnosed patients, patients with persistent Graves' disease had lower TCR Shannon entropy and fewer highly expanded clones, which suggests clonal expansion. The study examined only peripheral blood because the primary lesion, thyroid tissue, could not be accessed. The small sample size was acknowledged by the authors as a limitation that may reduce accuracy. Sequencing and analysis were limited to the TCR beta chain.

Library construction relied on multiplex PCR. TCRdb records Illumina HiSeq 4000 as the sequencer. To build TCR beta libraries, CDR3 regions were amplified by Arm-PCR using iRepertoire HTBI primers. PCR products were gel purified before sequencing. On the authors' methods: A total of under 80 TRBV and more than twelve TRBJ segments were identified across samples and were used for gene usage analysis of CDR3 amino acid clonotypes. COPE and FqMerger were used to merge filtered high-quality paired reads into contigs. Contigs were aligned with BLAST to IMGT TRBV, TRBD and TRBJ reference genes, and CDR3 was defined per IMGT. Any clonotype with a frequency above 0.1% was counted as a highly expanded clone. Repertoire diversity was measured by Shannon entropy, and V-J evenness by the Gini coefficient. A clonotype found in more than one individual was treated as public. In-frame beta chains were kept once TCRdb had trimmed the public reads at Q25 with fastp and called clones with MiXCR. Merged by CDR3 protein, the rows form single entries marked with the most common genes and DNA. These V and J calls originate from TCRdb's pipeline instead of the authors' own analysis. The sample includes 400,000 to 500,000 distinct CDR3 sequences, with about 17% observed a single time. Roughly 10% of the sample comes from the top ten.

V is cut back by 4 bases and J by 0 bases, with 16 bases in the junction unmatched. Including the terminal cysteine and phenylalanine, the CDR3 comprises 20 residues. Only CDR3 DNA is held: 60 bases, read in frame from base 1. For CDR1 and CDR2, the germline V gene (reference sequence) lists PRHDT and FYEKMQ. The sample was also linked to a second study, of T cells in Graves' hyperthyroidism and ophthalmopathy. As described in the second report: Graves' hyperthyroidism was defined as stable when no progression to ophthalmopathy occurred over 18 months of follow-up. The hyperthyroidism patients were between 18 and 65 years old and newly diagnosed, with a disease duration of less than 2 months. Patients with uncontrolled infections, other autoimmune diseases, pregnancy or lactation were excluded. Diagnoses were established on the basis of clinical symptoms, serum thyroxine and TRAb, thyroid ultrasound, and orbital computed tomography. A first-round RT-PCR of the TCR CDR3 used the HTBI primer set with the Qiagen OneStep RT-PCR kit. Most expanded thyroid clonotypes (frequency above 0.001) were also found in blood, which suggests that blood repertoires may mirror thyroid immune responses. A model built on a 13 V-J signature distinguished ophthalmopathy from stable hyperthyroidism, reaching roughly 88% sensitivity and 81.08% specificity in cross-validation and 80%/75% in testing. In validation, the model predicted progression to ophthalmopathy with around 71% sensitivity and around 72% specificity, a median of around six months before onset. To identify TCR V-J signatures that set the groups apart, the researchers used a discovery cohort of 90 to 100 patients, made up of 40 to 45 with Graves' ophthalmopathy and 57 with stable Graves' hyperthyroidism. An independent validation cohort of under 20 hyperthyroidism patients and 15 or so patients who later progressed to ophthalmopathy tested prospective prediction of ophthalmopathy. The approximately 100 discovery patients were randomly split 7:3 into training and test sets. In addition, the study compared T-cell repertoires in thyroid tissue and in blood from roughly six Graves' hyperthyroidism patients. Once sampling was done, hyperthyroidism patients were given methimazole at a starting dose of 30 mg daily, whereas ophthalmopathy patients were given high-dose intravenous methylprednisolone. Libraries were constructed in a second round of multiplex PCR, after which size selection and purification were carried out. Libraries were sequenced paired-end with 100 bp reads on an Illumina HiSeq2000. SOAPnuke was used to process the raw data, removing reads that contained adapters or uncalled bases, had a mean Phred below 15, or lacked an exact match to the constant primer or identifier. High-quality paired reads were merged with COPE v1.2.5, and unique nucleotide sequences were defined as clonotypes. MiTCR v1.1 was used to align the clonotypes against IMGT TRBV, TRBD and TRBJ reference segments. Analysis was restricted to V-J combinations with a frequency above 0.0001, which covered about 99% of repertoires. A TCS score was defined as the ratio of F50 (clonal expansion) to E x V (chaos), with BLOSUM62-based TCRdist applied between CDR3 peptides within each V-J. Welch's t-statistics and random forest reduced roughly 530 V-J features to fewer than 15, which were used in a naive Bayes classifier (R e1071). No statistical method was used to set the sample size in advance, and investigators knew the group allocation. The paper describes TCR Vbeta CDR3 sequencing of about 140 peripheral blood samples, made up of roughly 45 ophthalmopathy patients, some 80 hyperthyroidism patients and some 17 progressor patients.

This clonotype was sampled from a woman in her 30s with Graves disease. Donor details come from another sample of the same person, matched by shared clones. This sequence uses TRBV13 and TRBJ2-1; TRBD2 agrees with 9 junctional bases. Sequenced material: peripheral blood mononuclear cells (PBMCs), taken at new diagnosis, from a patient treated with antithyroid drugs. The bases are TGTGCCAGCAGCTCCACTCCGGGACTAGCATTCGAGGGCTCCTACAATGAGCAGTTCTTC. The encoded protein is CASSSTPGLAFEGSYNEQFF.